This T cell receptor beta chain is drawn from a study of T cell repertoires in cytomegalovirus infection. Study-level background: Recently identified HLA-C-restricted and well-studied HLA-B-restricted CMV epitopes were used. Evidence of both CMV infection and a matching HLA type came from public TCR beta signatures.

This clonotype has ten or more counts. What it binds is not known. V gave up 5 bases and J gave up 9 bases, with 11 bases separating them. The germline V gene has CDR1 SGHTA and CDR2 FQGNSA. This CDR3 contains 13 residues. Whole-study findings and limits: Cumulated frequencies of public TCR beta families served to identify carriers of CMV plus the relevant HLA. Dominating the ex vivo response were HLA-C-restricted CMV-specific TCR beta clonotypes.

TCRdb re-derived calls from the reads in MiXCR, one entry per CDR3 protein. The data show approximately 300,000 distinct CDR3 sequences, 20% to 30% seen once. The J gene is TRBJ1-6, the V gene TRBV7-2; D is ambiguous. This receptor was identified in a human donor in good health (CMV status not recorded). Some clones in this sample may be carry-over from other donors' samples. The specimen was cultured PBMCs, collected from culture after CMV antigen stimulation. The CDR3 here is CASSQTLSSPLHF. As DNA, the CDR3 is TGTGCCAGCAGCCAAACCCTTAGTTCACCCCTCCACTTT. The whole variable domain, remainder taken from reference TRBV7-2 and TRBJ1-6, is GAGVSQSPSNKVTEKGKDVELRCDPISGHTALYWYRQSLGQGLEFLIYFQGNSAPDKSGLPSDRFSAERTGGSVSTLTIQRTQQEDSAVYLCASSQTLSSPLHFGNGTRLTVT.